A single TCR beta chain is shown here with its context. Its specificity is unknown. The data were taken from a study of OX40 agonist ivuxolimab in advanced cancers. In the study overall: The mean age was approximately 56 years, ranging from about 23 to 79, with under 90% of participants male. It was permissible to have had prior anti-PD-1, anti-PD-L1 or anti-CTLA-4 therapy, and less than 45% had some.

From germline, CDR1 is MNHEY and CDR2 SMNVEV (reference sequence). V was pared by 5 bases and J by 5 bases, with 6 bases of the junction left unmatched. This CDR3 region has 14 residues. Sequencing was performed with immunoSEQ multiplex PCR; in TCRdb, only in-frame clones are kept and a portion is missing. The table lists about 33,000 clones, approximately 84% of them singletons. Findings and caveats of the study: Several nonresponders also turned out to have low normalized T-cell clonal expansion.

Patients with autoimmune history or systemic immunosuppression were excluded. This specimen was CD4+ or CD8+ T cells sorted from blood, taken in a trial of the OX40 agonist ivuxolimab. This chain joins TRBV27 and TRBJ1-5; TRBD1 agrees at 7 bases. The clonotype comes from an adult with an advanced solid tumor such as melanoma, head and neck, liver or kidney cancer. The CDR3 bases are TGTGCCAGCAGTGTGGGACAGCCACATCAGCCCCAGCATTTT. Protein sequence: CASSVGQPHQPQHF.